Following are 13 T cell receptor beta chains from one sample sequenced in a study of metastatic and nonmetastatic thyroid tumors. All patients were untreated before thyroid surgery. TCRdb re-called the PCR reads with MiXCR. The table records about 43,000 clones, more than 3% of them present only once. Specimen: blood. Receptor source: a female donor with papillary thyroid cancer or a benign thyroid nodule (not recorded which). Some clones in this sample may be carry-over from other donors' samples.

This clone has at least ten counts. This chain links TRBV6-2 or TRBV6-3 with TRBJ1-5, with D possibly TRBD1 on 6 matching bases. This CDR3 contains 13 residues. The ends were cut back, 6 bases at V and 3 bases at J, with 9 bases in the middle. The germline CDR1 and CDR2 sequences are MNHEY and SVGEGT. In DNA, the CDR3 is TGTGCCAGCAGCCCAGGGGACAATCAGCCCCAGCATTTT. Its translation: CASSPGDNQPQHF.

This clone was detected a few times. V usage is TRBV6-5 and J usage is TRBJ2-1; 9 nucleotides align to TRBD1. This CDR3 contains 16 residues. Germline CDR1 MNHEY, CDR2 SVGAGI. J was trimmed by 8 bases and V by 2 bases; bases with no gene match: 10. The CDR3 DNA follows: TGTGCCAGCAGTTACATCGGAGAGGACAGGGGCGATGAGCAGTTCTTC. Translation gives CASSYIGEDRGDEQFF.

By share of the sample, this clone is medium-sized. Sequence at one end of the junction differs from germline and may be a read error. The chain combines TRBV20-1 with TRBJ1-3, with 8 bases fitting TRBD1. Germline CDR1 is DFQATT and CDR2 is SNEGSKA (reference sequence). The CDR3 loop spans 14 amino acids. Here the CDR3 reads CSASARDRGTTIYF. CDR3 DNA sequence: TGCAGTGCTAGCGCCCGCGACAGGGGAACCACCATATATTTT.

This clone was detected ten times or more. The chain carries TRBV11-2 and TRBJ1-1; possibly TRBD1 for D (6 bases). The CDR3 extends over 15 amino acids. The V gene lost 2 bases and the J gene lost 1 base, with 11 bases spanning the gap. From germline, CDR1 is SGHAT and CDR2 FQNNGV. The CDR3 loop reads CASSLTGRGNTEAFF. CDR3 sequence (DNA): TGTGCCAGCAGCTTAACTGGCAGGGGGAACACTGAAGCTTTCTTT. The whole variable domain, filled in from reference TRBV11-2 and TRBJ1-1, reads EAGVAQSPRYKIIEKRQSVAFWCNPISGHATLYWYQQILGQGPKLLIQFQNNGVVDDSQLPKDRFSAERLKGVDSTLKIQPAKLEDSAVYLCASSLTGRGNTEAFFGQGTRLTVV.

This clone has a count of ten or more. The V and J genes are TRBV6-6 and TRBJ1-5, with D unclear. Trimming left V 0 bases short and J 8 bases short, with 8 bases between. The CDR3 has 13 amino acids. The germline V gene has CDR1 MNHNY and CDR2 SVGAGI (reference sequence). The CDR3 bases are TGTGCCAGCAGTTACTCGAAGGGAGAGCCCCAGCATTTT. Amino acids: CASSYSKGEPQHF.

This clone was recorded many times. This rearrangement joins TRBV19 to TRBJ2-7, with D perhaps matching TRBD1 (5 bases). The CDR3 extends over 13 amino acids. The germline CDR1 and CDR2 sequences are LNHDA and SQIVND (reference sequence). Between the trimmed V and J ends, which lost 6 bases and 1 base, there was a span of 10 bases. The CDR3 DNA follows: TGTGCCAGTAGCGACAGTTCGTCCTACGAGCAGTACTTC. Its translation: CASSDSSSYEQYF.

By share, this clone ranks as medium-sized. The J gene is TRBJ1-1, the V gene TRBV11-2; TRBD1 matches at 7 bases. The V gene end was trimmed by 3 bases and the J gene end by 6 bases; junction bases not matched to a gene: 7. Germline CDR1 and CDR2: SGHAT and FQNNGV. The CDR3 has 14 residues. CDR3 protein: CASSFMARGAEAFF. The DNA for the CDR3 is TGTGCCAGCAGCTTTATGGCCAGGGGGGCTGAAGCTTTCTTT.

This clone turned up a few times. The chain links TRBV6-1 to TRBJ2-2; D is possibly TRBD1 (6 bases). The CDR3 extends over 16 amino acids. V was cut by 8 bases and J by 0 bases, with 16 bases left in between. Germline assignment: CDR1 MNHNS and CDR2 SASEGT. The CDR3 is CASSSRGGANTGELFF. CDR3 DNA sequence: TGTGCCAGCTCCTCGAGAGGGGGAGCGAACACCGGGGAGCTGTTTTTT.

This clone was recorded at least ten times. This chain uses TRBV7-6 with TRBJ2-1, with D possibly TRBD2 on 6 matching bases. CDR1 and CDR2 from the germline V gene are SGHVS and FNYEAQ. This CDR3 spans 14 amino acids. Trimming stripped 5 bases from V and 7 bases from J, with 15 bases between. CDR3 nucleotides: TGTGCCAGCAGCCTCCGGGACTCGTCAAATGAGCAGTTCTTC. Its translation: CASSLRDSSNEQFF.

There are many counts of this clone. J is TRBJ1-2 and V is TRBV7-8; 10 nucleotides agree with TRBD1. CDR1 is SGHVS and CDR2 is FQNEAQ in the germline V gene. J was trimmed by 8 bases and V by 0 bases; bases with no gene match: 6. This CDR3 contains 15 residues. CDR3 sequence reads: CASSLARQGARGYTF. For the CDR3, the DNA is TGTGCCAGCAGCTTAGCCCGACAGGGGGCGCGGGGCTACACCTTC.

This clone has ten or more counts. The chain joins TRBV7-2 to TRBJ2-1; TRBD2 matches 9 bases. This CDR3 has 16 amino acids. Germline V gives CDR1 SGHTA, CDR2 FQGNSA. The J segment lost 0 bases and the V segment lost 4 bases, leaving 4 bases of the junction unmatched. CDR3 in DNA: TGTGCCAGCAGCTCGAGCGGGGGGTCCTCCTACAATGAGCAGTTCTTC. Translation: CASSSSGGSSYNEQFF.

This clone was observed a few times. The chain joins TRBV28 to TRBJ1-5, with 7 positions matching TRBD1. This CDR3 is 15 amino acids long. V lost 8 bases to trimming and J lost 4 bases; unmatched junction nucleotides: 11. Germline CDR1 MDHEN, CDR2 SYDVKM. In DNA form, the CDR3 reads TGTGCCAGCCGCCCGCCAGGGGGACTAAATCAGCCCCAGCATTTT. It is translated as CASRPPGGLNQPQHF.

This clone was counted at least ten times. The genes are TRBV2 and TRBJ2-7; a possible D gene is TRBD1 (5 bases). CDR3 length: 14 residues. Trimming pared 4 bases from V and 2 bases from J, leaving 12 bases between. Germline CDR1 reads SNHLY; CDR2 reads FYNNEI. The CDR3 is CASSGRTGPYEQYF. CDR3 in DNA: TGTGCCAGCAGTGGACGTACAGGCCCCTACGAGCAGTACTTC.